This T cell receptor beta chain came from a study of T cells in Graves' hyperthyroidism and ophthalmopathy. The CDR3 totals 16 residues. Germline lookup yields CDR1 SGHRS and CDR2 YFSETQ. General observations from the study: Blood held most thyroid clonotypes expanded above 0.001 frequency.

Diagnosis rested on symptoms, serum thyroxine and TRAb, thyroid ultrasound, and orbital computed tomography. There were TCR beta CDR3 regions amplified from RNA transcripts. With the HTBI primer set, the TCR CDR3 went through a first round of RT-PCR. TCRdb itself ran the multiplex PCR reads through MiXCR, one entry per CDR3 protein. The sample has some 350,000 distinct CDR3 sequences, more than 15% seen once. About this clonotype itself: Its specificity is unknown. At one of its ends the junction is not consistent with the germline gene, which may arise from a read error.

The chain carries TRBV5-1 and TRBJ2-2; D remains ambiguous. The TCR was taken from a young woman with Graves' hyperthyroidism that later progressed to Graves' ophthalmopathy. The sequenced sample consisted of blood. The CDR3 here is CASSSSPQDVTGELFF. CDR3 nucleotides: TGTGCCAGCAGCTCGTCGCCCCAGGACGTTACCGGGGAGCTGTTTTTT.